This T cell receptor beta chain comes out of a study of blood T cell repertoires in COVID-19 (dated by TCRdb to 2018 to 2020). For the wider study: Samples from collaborators originated in the United States, Italy and Spain and spanned both the acute and convalescent phases of COVID-19. The material from the prospective study consisted of cDNA or gDNA derived from T cells, B-cell-depleted T cells, or PBMCs. Deeply sampled blood TCRbeta repertoires from subjects exposed to, actively infected with, or recovered from COVID-19 were included in the dataset. The repertoires were made available in a free public database intended to serve as a resource for research on the immune response to SARS-CoV-2. Samples were obtained from the ongoing ImmuneRACE study (first 160 participants) and from some 1,200 subjects provided by 6 global collaborators. The sample metadata nearly always contained a de-identified subject ID, COVID-19 status, age in years and sex. HLA class I and class II types, where available, came from metadata supplied by the sample provider rather than from assay-based typing. What the authors observed across the whole study: Clinical and demographic metadata were provided uncurated, with the amount varying by source and participant.

The CDR3 runs 17 amino acids, cysteine and phenylalanine included. Only CDR3 DNA is held: 51 bases, read in frame from base 1. The junction shows trimming of 2 bases on V and 0 bases on J, plus 15 bases between the germline ends. The germline V gene (reference sequence) yields LGHDT for CDR1 and YNNKEL for CDR2. TCRbeta CDR3 regions were amplified from genomic DNA using the immunoSEQ Assay, a bias-controlled multiplex PCR. Per the original workflow: The number of nucleated cells in each sample was estimated by amplification of reference gene primers within the assay. To quantify the absolute abundance of each unique TCRbeta CDR3 rearrangement, sequence reads were collapsed and filtered. For each sample, productive Simpson clonality was calculated as the square root of Simpson's diversity index over productive rearrangements. What TCRdb holds here is the immuneACCESS table cut down to in-frame rearrangements. Part of the clones is not present; checked against another copy, under half of the missing clones reflect an unresolved V gene, and the others are unexplained. V and J calls and clone size are copied from that table; D and trimming were computed from the DNA. In this sample the table shows approximately 30,000 clones, roughly 80% of which occur a single time. The ten largest clones take up around half of the sample.

Notes on this clone: No cognate antigen has been identified for it. Base qualities were left out, and no much larger clone turns up one base away.

Each collaborating institution followed its own protocols to collect whole blood in K2EDTA tubes. For TCRbeta analysis, collaborators shipped samples as frozen whole blood, isolated PBMCs, or DNA extracted from either of those sample types. The clonotype comes from a man between 45 and 60 years old with active or convalescent COVID-19. Material: peripheral blood. The chain is encoded by TRBV3-1 (or the pseudogene TRBV3-2) joined to TRBJ2-3; a confident D gene designation cannot be given. The sequence in DNA is TGTGCCAGCAGCCAAAACCCTGCGGCGTCTAGCACAGATACGCAGTATTTT. It translates as CASSQNPAASSTDTQYF.